Listed below are T cell receptor beta chains from one sample, sequenced in a study of cytomegalovirus exposure and HLA in healthy donors. Here immunoSEQ multiplex PCR was the method, and the copy in TCRdb shows in-frame clones only, minus some. Of around 150,000 clones in the sample, roughly 70% are singletons; the top ten hold about 1.5%. The specimen was PBMCs. These receptors came from a human donor in good health. Each CDR3 is given with its conserved first and last residue. A D gene is named only where the DNA matches it firmly. Clone size is not always given. Where it is, it says once, few, many or a class for expanded clones.

size: once; J: TRBJ1-4; D: TRBD1; V: TRBV5-1; DNA: TGCGCCAGCAGCCCGGGACAGACATCAACTAATGAAAAACTGTTTTTT; CDR3: CASSPGQTSTNEKLFF
size: few; J: TRBJ1-1; D: NA; V: TRBV19; DNA: TGTGCCAGTAGCCTACTCCCGGCTAGGGCGGGGGGCCCCAACACTGAAGCTTTCTTT; CDR3: CASSLLPARAGGPNTEAFF
size: few; J: TRBJ2-7; D: NA; V: TRBV27; DNA: TGTGCCAGCAGTTTAGAGGGCCTGGTGGTGGGTGAGCAGTACTTC; CDR3: CASSLEGLVVGEQYF
size: NA; J: TRBJ2-5; D: NA; V: TRBV4-1; DNA: TGCGCCAGCAGCCAAGTATCAGAAGGCAGGTCAGAGACCCAGTACTTC; CDR3: CASSQVSEGRSETQYF
size: NA; J: TRBJ2-5; D: TRBD1; V: TRBV7-3; DNA: TGTGCCAGCAGCATCGGGACAGGATATGAGGAGACCCAGTACTTC; CDR3: CASSIGTGYEETQYF
size: NA; J: TRBJ2-7; D: TRBD1; V: TRBV27; DNA: TGTGCCAGCAGTATCGCCGGGACAGGGTACTACGAGCAGTACTTC; CDR3: CASSIAGTGYYEQYF
size: NA; J: TRBJ2-5; D: NA; V: TRBV13; DNA: TGTGCCAGCAGCTTGAGACAGCAAGAGACCCAGTACTTC; CDR3: CASSLRQQETQYF
size: NA; J: TRBJ2-3; D: TRBD2; V: TRBV2; DNA: TGTGCCAGCACCTTACTAGCGGGAGTTGATACGCAGTATTTT; CDR3: CASTLLAGVDTQYF
size: once; J: TRBJ1-2; D: NA; V: TRBV15; DNA: TGTGCCACCAGCAGAGATGGGGGGTATGGCTACACCTTC; CDR3: CATSRDGGYGYTF
size: NA; J: TRBJ2-2; D: TRBD1; V: TRBV7-3; DNA: TGTGCCAGCAGCTCGAAAAGAACGGGACAGACTTTCACCGGGGAGCTGTTTTTT; CDR3: CASSSKRTGQTFTGELFF